The clone carrying this T cell receptor (beta chain) was seen at least ten times. V was shortened by 1 base and J by 4 bases, with 10 bases between the two germline ends. The CDR3 runs 14 residues. CDR1 is LGHDT and CDR2 is YNNKEL in the germline V gene (reference sequence). The data were obtained in a study of early T cells in non-severe SARS-CoV-2 infection. TCRdb used MiXCR to reprocess the 5' RACE reads, holding one entry per CDR3 protein. The table lists roughly 55,000 distinct CDR3 sequences, 6% to 7% of them singletons. The sample consisted of whole blood. The chain has TRBV3-1 and TRBJ1-2; TRBD1 is a possible D gene (5 bases). This clonotype originated in an adult who was a healthcare worker with PCR-confirmed SARS-CoV-2 infection or an uninfected control (not recorded which). CDR3 residues: CASSQGAGSYGYTF. DNA for the CDR3: TGTGCCAGCAGCCAAGGAGCAGGGTCCTATGGCTACACCTTC.